This TCR beta chain was obtained from a study of shared clonotypes between healthy human individuals. About the research overall: Ranging from 18 to 49 in age, donors were a couple of women and three men.

This clone was counted a single time. Those who donated, Caucasian adults without exception, all lived in Nashville, Tennessee. The assay was immunoSEQ multiplex PCR, and TCRdb's table has in-frame clones only and misses some. The table includes about 480,000 clones, 60% to 80% detected once. The germline V gene encodes CDR1 SGHNT and CDR2 YYREEE (reference sequence). There are 14 residues in the CDR3. J was trimmed by 2 bases and V by 0 bases; bases with no gene match: 2. The sample was PBMCs. The rearrangement joins TRBV5-4 to TRBJ2-7; 7 bases are a match to TRBD2. The sequence came from a woman aged 40 to 50 in good health. Some clones in this sample may be carry-over from other donors' samples. The CDR3 loop is CASSLGAGPYEQYF. The CDR3 region has the DNA TGTGCCAGCAGCTTGGGAGCGGGACCCTACGAGCAGTACTTC.